This T cell receptor beta chain is from a study of read filtering for tumor transcriptome and immune sequencing. Study overall: R-ISS stage counts were under ten for I, approximately 16 for II, 6 or 7 for III.

Many counts were recorded for this clonotype. This library used around 0.4 ug RNA and molecular barcoded adaptors spanning alpha/delta and beta/gamma chains. TCRdb used MiXCR to reprocess the reads, holding one entry per CDR3 protein. The sample consists of 30,000 to 40,000 distinct CDR3 sequences, 10% to 15% of them appearing once. What was sequenced was a population of CD138-negative cells sorted from bone marrow. The source is a donor aged 40 or older with multiple myeloma.

The DNA for the CDR3 is TGTGCCGGACAGGGTGGGTACGAGCAGTACTTC. Translated: CAGQGGYEQYF. The rearrangement uses TRBV2 and TRBJ2-7, with 8 bases fitting TRBD1. This CDR3 comprises 11 residues. V dropped 11 bases and J dropped 4; count of bases not matched to a gene: 4. Germline V gene lookup returns CDR1 SNHLY and CDR2 FYNNEI.